This entry is about one TCR beta chain. Its antigen remains unidentified. No per-base quality is available; no much larger clone lies one base away. Systemically healthy Caucasian individuals from Russia, roughly 40 in total and aged about 6 to 90 years, were included as donors. Roughly 9 milliliters of peripheral blood were drawn from each donor into EDTA-treated Vacutainer tubes. Ficoll-Paque density-gradient centrifugation was used to isolate PBMCs, with at least 7 million obtained per sample. Trizol reagent was used to extract total RNA from PBMCs, with at least 6 micrograms per sample. For every donor, an aliquot of PBMCs went through flow cytometry to measure the percentages of naive CD45RAhigh/CD27high T cells. V was cut back by 0 bases and J by 0 bases, leaving a gap of 8 bases between them. Inclusive of the bounding cysteine and phenylalanine, the CDR3 is 15 residues long. Only the CDR3 portion is preserved as DNA: 45 bases, with reading frame beginning at the first base. The CDR1 and CDR2 encoded by the germline V gene are SGHRS and YFSETQ.

This sample was included in a study of blood T cells in healthy people across ages (dated by TCRdb to between 2015 and 2017). In terms of the full investigation: In model experiments, template switching captured about one uniquely barcoded TCR beta cDNA molecule for every two T cells. Using deep sequencing normalized with unique cDNA molecular identifiers, the study measured how TCR beta repertoire diversity changes with age. The donors were divided into four age groups: young (average approximately 16 years), middle-aged (about 40), aged (about 61) and long-lived (about 80). To avoid experimental bias, donors of different ages were distributed randomly across sequencing lanes. Using the same blood draw, the study looked at two additional independent replicas of 1 million unique cDNA reads for two donors, one aged 18 to 29 and the other aged 80 or older.

Points the paper makes about the study in general: Compared with the aged group, more naive CD4+ T cells, fewer expanded clones and increased TCR diversity were shown by the long-lived group, suggesting age selection. There was a strong correlation between observed TCR beta diversity and the percentage of naive T cells measured by flow cytometry. The CMV infection status of donors was not known, potentially confounding age-related changes in expanded clonotypes. Observed TCR beta diversity per million T cells fell roughly linearly with age, and a significant reduction was already apparent by age roughly 40. Estimates of total diversity based on one million sequenced T cells were regarded as lower bounds and as underestimates. Because profiling used bulk unsorted PBMCs, naive and antigen-experienced compartments could not be compared conclusively.

Library method: 5' RACE. TCRdb shows the sequencer as Illumina HiSeq 2500. The second PCR ran for roughly 7 to 11 cycles and used a J-beta primer mix along with a sample-barcoded 5' primer. A template-switch 5' adaptor carrying 12 random nucleotides introduced a unique molecular identifier onto each TCR beta cDNA molecule. Each sample yielded at least 2.5 million CDR3-containing paired-end reads. All of the RNA was converted into first-strand cDNA using the Mint cDNA synthesis kit, with a TRBC-specific oligonucleotide serving as the primer. After uracil-DNA glycosylase treatment, a first 18-cycle PCR used universal primers M1SS and BC2_uni_R on all cDNA. As for the original processing: For normalization, 1 million high-quality reads, each with a distinct molecular identifier, were randomly selected from each sample. Reads with shared molecular identifiers were discarded instead of being binned into consensus sequences. CDR3 identification, clonotype clustering and error correction used MiTCR with a Q25 quality threshold and the strictest error-elimination algorithm. A nonparametric unseen species model with Euler transformation was used to estimate lower-bound total TCR beta diversity. TCRdb ran its own pipeline on the public reads, namely fastp trimming at Q25 and MiXCR clone calling, and kept in-frame beta chains. Here each entry gathers all rows of one CDR3 protein and keeps the most common genes and DNA. In this record, the V and J calls reflect TCRdb's handling and not the investigators' own analysis. This sample lists about 1.4 million distinct CDR3 sequences; around 59% were detected once. The ten largest clonotypes hold over 5% of the sample.

Sequencing used blood. The V and J segments used are TRBV5-1 and TRBJ2-3; the D gene is perhaps TRBD2, on 6 matching bases. This TCR derives from a man in his late teens or twenties in good health. DNA sequence: TGCGCCAGCAGCTTGGATGCGGGGAGCACAGATACGCAGTATTTT. This sequence encodes CASSLDAGSTDTQYF.